The entry below describes one TCR beta chain. The record originates from a study of shared clonotypes between healthy human individuals. V shed 4 bases and J 4 bases; nucleotides not matched to a gene: 13. Germline CDR1 LNHDA, CDR2 SQIVND (reference sequence). CDR3 length: 18 residues. Methods used by the authors: Junction-only sequences without quality scores came from ImmunoSEQ, so filtering differed. TCRdb's table, derived via immunoSEQ multiplex PCR, lists solely in-frame clones and lacks some. The D gene and trimming were derived from the DNA, and the V and J assignments and clone size from that table. The data contain over a million clones, approximately 96% of them singletons.

The source material was naive CD4+ T cells sorted from blood. The subset: CD45RA+ positively selected. The TCR was taken from a man aged 25 to 40 in good health. V and J are TRBV19 and TRBJ1-1; 12 positions match TRBD1. The chain's CDR3 is CASSTIGTGGRLATEAFF. In DNA form, the CDR3 reads TGTGCCAGTAGTACGATTGGGACAGGGGGCCGATTGGCCACTGAAGCTTTCTTT.